Here is one T cell receptor beta chain with its context. The antigen is not known. Looked up from germline, CDR1 is MNHEY and CDR2 is SVGAGI. The CDR3 consists of 15 residues. Trimming took off 0 bases at V and 8 bases at J, with 13 bases between the two ends. This sample is drawn from a study of cytomegalovirus exposure and HLA in healthy donors. A multiplex PCR was run with 60 Vbeta primers and 13 Jbeta primers. Repertoires were generated with immunoSEQ multiplex PCR, while TCRdb's copy carries only in-frame clones and drops some. Altogether about 140,000 clones are present, about three fifths being singletons, with the ten largest covering 1.8%. General study results and limits: TCR beta chains numbering some 160 were designated cytomegalovirus-associated. Presence/absence analyses took donor sequencing depth as roughly uniform.

The rearrangement links TRBV6-5 to TRBJ1-4; perhaps TRBD1 as D (5 bases). This receptor was obtained from a male donor in good health and CMV-seronegative. Sequencing input: PBMCs. The CDR3 sequence: CASSYSVGGREKLFF. CDR3 sequence (DNA): TGTGCCAGCAGTTACTCAGTGGGGGGACGGGAAAAACTGTTTTTT.